These T cell receptor beta chains were read from a single sample in a study of blood T cells in healthy people across ages. TCRdb re-called the 5' RACE reads with MiXCR, one entry per CDR3 protein. The data hold 890,000 or so distinct CDR3 sequences, with approximately 65% observed a single time. The sample was blood. These TCRs come from a young man in good health. Both conserved end residues are part of each CDR3. A D gene is named only where the DNA matches it firmly.

>TRBV9|TRBD2
CASSVSSGGDYEQYF
>TRBV3-1|.
CASTIEGTGANVLTF
>TRBV2|TRBD1
CARTSRGRSTDTQYF
>TRBV7-2|.
CASSLVSGDSNQPQHF
>TRBV15|TRBD2
CATSRAPSGSYNEQFF
>TRBV10-3|.
CAIMDSWQETQYF
>TRBV29-1|.
CSVEMLHNGYEQYF
>TRBV3-1|.
CASSQTRGGGGWTGELFF
>TRBV6-5|.
CASTTGSGNFDEQFF
>TRBV6-1|.
CASTFSGANVPTF
>TRBV20-1|.
CSAMGPRGNIQYF
>TRBV12-3/TRBV12-4|.
CASGGQGGSYYEQYF
>TRBV7-9|TRBD1
CASSPPLGQGQETQYF
>TRBV6-6|.
CASSYIPRDYGYTF
>TRBV7-6|TRBD2
CASSHLPGGPPDTQYF
>TRBV10-3|.
CAISVLETQYF
>TRBV29-1|.
CSVEATEAFF
>TRBV6-5|.
CASIPESNEQFF
>TRBV6-2/TRBV6-3|TRBD2
CASSQTSGEEQFF
>TRBV7-3|TRBD2
CASSLTGLAGGRDEQFF
>TRBV7-9|.
CASSLYQDQETQYF
>TRBV20-1|.
CSARWDMDGSEAFF
>TRBV6-6|TRBD1
CASSAGTGMSGYTF